This T cell receptor beta chain was observed in a study of blood T cell repertoires in COVID-19. Looking at the study overall: Spain, Italy and the United States supplied samples that represented acute and convalescent COVID-19. In each case, the material was cDNA or gDNA derived from T cells, B-cell-depleted T cells, or PBMCs.

CDR1 is MNHNY, CDR2 SVGAGI, per germline (reference sequence). With 5 bases clipped from V and 0 bases from J, the junction kept 7 bases outside the gene matches. CDR3 size: 17 residues. Researchers sorted participants into cohorts using their self-reported clinical history. For recovered donors of Cohort 3, there were two negative PCRs, clearance, or symptom resolution. The repertoire was sequenced with immunoSEQ multiplex PCR; TCRdb's copy has only in-frame clones and lacks some. The repertoire holds about 160,000 clones, with 80% as singletons. This chain joins TRBV6-6 and TRBJ2-2, with 9 positions matching TRBD1. The TCR sequence derives from a woman aged 55 to 70 who had recovered from COVID-19. The sequencing input was PBMCs or T cells enriched from blood (not recorded which). DNA of the CDR3: TGTGCCAGCAGTCGGGACAGGGCGGCCGCGAACACCGGGGAGCTGTTTTTT. As protein: CASSRDRAAANTGELFF.